These 8 T cell receptor beta chains came from one sample sequenced in a study of early T cells in non-severe SARS-CoV-2 infection. TCRdb re-derived calls from the 5' RACE reads in MiXCR, one entry per CDR3 protein. The table lists about 42,000 distinct CDR3 sequences, around 7% of them singletons. The source material was whole blood. The receptors here all came from an adult who was a healthcare worker with PCR-confirmed SARS-CoV-2 infection or an uninfected control (not recorded which).

There are a few counts of this clonotype. The J gene is TRBJ2-3, the V gene TRBV11-3; no firm D call. V was shortened by 3 bases and J by 2 bases, with 9 bases between the two germline ends. Germline CDR1 reads SGHNT; CDR2 reads YENEEA. This CDR3 has 14 residues. CDR3 in DNA: TGTGCCAGCAGCTTGGGCGGTTCCACAGATACGCAGTATTTT. Protein sequence: CASSLGGSTDTQYF.

The sample holds many counts of this clonotype. The genes are TRBV4-1 and TRBJ2-5; D not resolved. Germline V gives CDR1 MGHRA, CDR2 YSYEKL. This CDR3 has 14 residues. V dropped 0 bases and J dropped 6 bases, with 11 bases sitting between them. For the CDR3, the DNA is TGCGCCAGCAGCCAAGATCTGGGTTGGAAGACCCAGTACTTC. Translated, it gives CASSQDLGWKTQYF.

The chain carries TRBV20-1 and TRBJ2-3; TRBD2 is a possible D gene (6 bases). The CDR3 loop spans 15 amino acids. V gave up 5 bases and J gave up 3 bases, with 18 bases separating them. Germline V gives CDR1 DFQATT, CDR2 SNEGSKA (reference sequence). The CDR3 DNA reads as TGCAGTGCTCCGAGACTGGGGGGACGGACAGATACGCAGTATTTT. Translated: CSAPRLGGRTDTQYF.

This clonotype was picked up many times. V and J are TRBV6-5 and TRBJ1-1; D call uncertain. Per germline, CDR1 MNHEY and CDR2 SVGAGI. V shed 6 bases and J shed 7 bases, with 18 bases lying between them. The CDR3 length is 14 residues. The CDR3 region is CASRHRRPLGEAFF. The CDR3 bases are TGTGCCAGCAGACACCGGAGGCCGTTGGGTGAAGCTTTCTTT.

This clonotype turned up a few times. The chain joins TRBV12-3 or TRBV12-4 to TRBJ1-6, with 7 bases fitting TRBD1. The CDR3 has 13 amino acids. V gave up 7 bases and J gave up 7 bases; unmatched junction bases: 4. The CDR3 loop is CASTGTANSPLHF. The CDR3 DNA reads as TGTGCCAGCACCGGGACAGCGAATTCACCCCTCCACTTT.

The chain links TRBV2 to TRBJ2-5, with 8 bases aligning to TRBD1. This CDR3 comprises 15 residues. Germline V gene sequence: CDR1 SNHLY, CDR2 FYNNEI. J lost 3 bases, V lost 6 bases, and 9 bases had no gene match. CDR3 residues: CASRTIGQGEETQYF. DNA of the CDR3: TGTGCCAGCAGAACGATAGGACAGGGCGAAGAGACCCAGTACTTC. Filled out from reference TRBV2 and TRBJ2-5, the complete variable domain reads EPEVTQTPSHQVTQMGQEVILRCVPISNHLYFYWYRQILGQKVEFLVSFYNNEISEKSEIFDDQFSVERPDGSNFTLKIRSTKLEDSAMYFCASRTIGQGEETQYFGPGTRLLVL.

In this sample, this clonotype turned up many times. The V gene is TRBV6-6, the J gene TRBJ1-4; D not certain. V lost 5 bases and J lost 7, with 20 bases in between. Germline CDR1 MNHNY, CDR2 SVGAGI (reference sequence). The CDR3 covers 16 residues. CDR3 residues: CASSPPEGRLTEKLFF. The CDR3 coding sequence is TGTGCCAGCAGTCCCCCCGAGGGTCGATTGACTGAAAAACTGTTTTTT.

This clonotype has a handful of counts. The chain couples TRBV6-1 to TRBJ2-7; the D gene is possibly TRBD1 (7 bases). The CDR3 extends over 13 amino acids. Trimming took off 2 bases at V and 9 bases at J, with 14 bases between the two ends. Germline V gives CDR1 MNHNS, CDR2 SASEGT. CDR3 amino acids: CASSELQGGVQYF. CDR3 coding DNA: TGTGCCAGCAGTGAACTCCAGGGGGGCGTGCAGTACTTC.